The TCR beta chain described here comes from a study of shared clonotypes between healthy human individuals. Across the whole study: Three plates were used per donor for CD4 naive, three for CD4 memory, two for CD8 naive and one for CD8 memory.

Study-wide findings and caveats: Incomplete sequencing of sorted subsets was indicated by rarefaction despite large depth.

TCRdb's table, derived via immunoSEQ multiplex PCR, lists solely in-frame clones and lacks some. This sample carries under 2.5 million clones, around 92% of them seen once, and the ten largest clones take around 0.38%. With respect to this clone: Its antigen is currently unknown.

V lost 6 bases and J lost 6; bases outside the gene matches: 10. This CDR3 spans 14 amino acids. Germline-derived CDR1 and CDR2 are SQVTM and ANQGSEA. Naive CD4+ cells were CD45RA-selected; the remaining cells were memory. V gene TRBV29-1 combines with J gene TRBJ2-1; 8 bases are a match to TRBD1. The sequence was obtained from a man aged 18 to 30 in good health. Some clones in this sample may be carry-over from other donors' samples. Sequences were obtained from naive CD4+ T cells from PBMCs. Regarding subset: CD45RA+ positively selected. CDR3 region: CSVRDRTVVNEQFF. CDR3 in DNA: TGCAGCGTCCGGGACAGGACGGTGGTCAATGAGCAGTTCTTC.